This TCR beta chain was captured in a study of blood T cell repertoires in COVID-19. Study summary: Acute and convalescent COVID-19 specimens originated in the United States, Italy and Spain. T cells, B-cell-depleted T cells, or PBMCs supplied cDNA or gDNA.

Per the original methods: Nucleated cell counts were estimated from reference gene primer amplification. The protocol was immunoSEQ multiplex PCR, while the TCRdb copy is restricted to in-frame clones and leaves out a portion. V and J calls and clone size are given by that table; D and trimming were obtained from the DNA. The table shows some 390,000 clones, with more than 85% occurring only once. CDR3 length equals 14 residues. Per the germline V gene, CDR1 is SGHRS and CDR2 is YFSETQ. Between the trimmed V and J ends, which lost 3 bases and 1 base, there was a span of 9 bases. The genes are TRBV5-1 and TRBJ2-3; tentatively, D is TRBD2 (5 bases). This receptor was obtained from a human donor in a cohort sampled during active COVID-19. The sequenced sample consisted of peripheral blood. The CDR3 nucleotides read TGCGCCAGCAGCTCCCGAGCGGGCACAGATACGCAGTATTTT. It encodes CASSSRAGTDTQYF.